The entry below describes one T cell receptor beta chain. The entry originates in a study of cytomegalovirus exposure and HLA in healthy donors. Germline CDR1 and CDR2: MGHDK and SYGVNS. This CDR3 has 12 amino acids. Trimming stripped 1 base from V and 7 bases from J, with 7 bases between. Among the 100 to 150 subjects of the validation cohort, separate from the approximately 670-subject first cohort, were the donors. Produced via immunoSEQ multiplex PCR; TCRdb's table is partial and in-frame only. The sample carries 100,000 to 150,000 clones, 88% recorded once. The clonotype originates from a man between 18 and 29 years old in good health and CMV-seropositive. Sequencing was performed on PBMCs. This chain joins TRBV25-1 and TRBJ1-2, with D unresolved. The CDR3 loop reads CASSESRGGYTF. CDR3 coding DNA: TGTGCCAGCAGTGAATCACGAGGTGGCTACACCTTC.